The 25 T cell receptor beta chains given below trace back to one sample, sequenced in a study of OX40 agonist ivuxolimab in advanced cancers. Assay: immunoSEQ multiplex PCR; the TCRdb copy retains only in-frame clones and omits some. In the table there are tens of thousands of clones, more than 70% of which are singletons. The sequenced sample was CD4+ or CD8+ T cells sorted from blood, obtained in a trial of the OX40 agonist ivuxolimab. The source is an adult with an advanced solid tumor such as melanoma, head and neck, liver or kidney cancer.

The chain recombines TRBV10-3 with TRBJ1-1; D ambiguous. The CDR3 consists of 14 residues. Germline V gene sequence: CDR1 ENHRY, CDR2 SYGVKD. The V end was cut by 3 bases, the J end by 0 bases, with 8 bases between. The CDR3 coding sequence is TGTGCCATCAGTGAACGGTCGATGAACACTGAAGCTTTCTTT. This translates into CAISERSMNTEAFF.

The rearrangement links TRBV10-3 to TRBJ2-1; weak D call: TRBD2 (6 bases). Deletions cut 2 bases from V and 5 bases from J, with 10 bases between. The CDR3 loop spans 14 amino acids. Germline-derived CDR1 and CDR2 are ENHRY and SYGVKD. This CDR3 is CAISEAGKDNEQFF. For the CDR3, the DNA is TGTGCCATCAGTGAGGCGGGGAAGGACAATGAGCAGTTCTTC.

This chain links TRBV9 with TRBJ2-2, with D possibly called TRBD1 or TRBD2 (5 bases each). Germline V gene sequence: CDR1 SGDLS, CDR2 YYNGEE. This CDR3 has 16 amino acids. V was cut by 3 bases and J by 0 bases, with 12 bases left in between. CDR3 sequence: CASSARDGANTGELFF. DNA of the CDR3: TGTGCCAGCAGCGCAAGGGACGGAGCGAACACCGGGGAGCTGTTTTTT. Full variable domain (remainder filled in from reference TRBV9 and TRBJ2-2): DSGVTQTPKHLITATGQRVTLRCSPRSGDLSVYWYQQSLDQGLQFLIQYYNGEERAKGNILERFSAQQFPDLHSELNLSSLELGDSALYFCASSARDGANTGELFFGEGSRLTVL.

The J gene is TRBJ2-5, the V gene TRBV11-3; 8 bases agree with TRBD2. CDR3 size: 16 residues. CDR1 and CDR2 (germline): SGHNT, YENEEA. Trimming cost V 5 bases and J 4 bases; bases outside gene matches: 12. The CDR3 protein is CASSPGAGDLAETQYF. CDR3 coding DNA: TGTGCCAGCAGCCCAGGAGCGGGAGATTTGGCAGAGACCCAGTACTTC.

This clone was found once. The genes are TRBV15 and TRBJ1-5; D is unclear. Germline CDR1 reads LNHNV; CDR2 reads YYDKDF (reference sequence). This CDR3 is 12 amino acids long. V lost 5 bases, J lost 9 bases, and 11 bases lay in between. This CDR3 reads CATSLGPTPQHF. The CDR3 nucleotides read TGTGCCACCAGCCTGGGCCCGACGCCCCAGCATTTT.

The rearrangement joins TRBV7-2 to TRBJ1-2; TRBD1 aligns across 7 bases. Per the germline V gene, CDR1 is SGHTA and CDR2 is FQGNSA. V was pared by 6 bases and J by 2 bases, with 3 bases of the junction left unmatched. CDR3 size: 13 residues. The CDR3: CASSQTGNYGYTF. CDR3 sequence (DNA): TGTGCCAGCAGTCAGACAGGGAACTATGGCTACACCTTC.

V gene TRBV10-3 combines with J gene TRBJ2-2; D gene ambiguous. Trimming removed 2 bases at V and 2 bases at J, with 9 bases between. The length of the CDR3 is 15 residues. CDR1 is ENHRY, CDR2 SYGVKD, per germline. CDR3: CAISERALNTGELFF. CDR3 nucleotide sequence: TGTGCCATCAGTGAGCGGGCCCTAAACACCGGGGAGCTGTTTTTT.

The rearrangement uses TRBV2 and TRBJ2-2; 10 bases are a match to TRBD1. The CDR3 extends over 16 amino acids. Germline lookup yields CDR1 SNHLY and CDR2 FYNNEI. The V gene end was trimmed by 5 bases and the J gene end by 4 bases; junction bases not matched to a gene: 7. The CDR3 DNA follows: TGTGCCAGCAGTCATTACGGGACAGGGGTCACCGGGGAGCTGTTTTTT. Its protein is CASSHYGTGVTGELFF.

The V call is TRBV18, the J call TRBJ1-1; TRBD1 agrees at 12 bases. The CDR3 covers 17 residues. Germline values: CDR1 KGHSH, CDR2 LQKENI. V lost 2 bases, J lost 0 bases, and 4 bases stayed unmatched. The DNA of the CDR3 is TGTGCCAGCTCACCAAAGGGACAGGGGGCGATGAACACTGAAGCTTTCTTT. Protein: CASSPKGQGAMNTEAFF. The full variable domain, with the rest looked up from reference TRBV18 and TRBJ1-1, is NAGVMQNPRHLVRRRGQEARLRCSPMKGHSHVYWYRQLPEEGLKFMVYLQKENIIDESGMPKERFSAEFPKEGPSILRIQQVVRGDSAAYFCASSPKGQGAMNTEAFFGQGTRLTVV.

The chain has TRBV18 and TRBJ2-3; tentative D call: TRBD2 (6 bases). The CDR3 consists of 14 residues. V lost 1 base and J 1 base, leaving 6 bases between the germline ends. CDR1 KGHSH and CDR2 LQKENI come from the germline V gene. Here the CDR3 reads CASSPRGGTDTQYF. The CDR3 coding sequence is TGTGCCAGCTCACCACGGGGGGGCACAGATACGCAGTATTTT. Full variable domain (rest looked up from reference TRBV18 and TRBJ2-3): NAGVMQNPRHLVRRRGQEARLRCSPMKGHSHVYWYRQLPEEGLKFMVYLQKENIIDESGMPKERFSAEFPKEGPSILRIQQVVRGDSAAYFCASSPRGGTDTQYFGPGTRLTVL.

The rearrangement joins TRBV6-1 to TRBJ2-1; no clear D. CDR3 size: 13 residues. The germline CDR1 and CDR2 sequences are MNHNS and SASEGT. V was trimmed by 6 bases and J by 0 bases, leaving 6 bases between them. The CDR3 DNA reads TGTGCCAGCAGGTTGAGCTCCTACAATGAGCAGTTCTTC. Protein sequence: CASRLSSYNEQFF.

The chain combines TRBV7-2 with TRBJ2-7; 10 bases line up with TRBD1. CDR1 and CDR2 from the germline V gene are SGHTA and FQGNSA. The junction had 10 bases not matched to a gene; V was cut back by 6 bases and J by 2 bases. The CDR3 runs to 16 residues. This chain's CDR3 is CASSSRAGTGAYEQYF. Written as DNA, the CDR3 is TGTGCCAGCAGTTCCAGGGCAGGGACAGGGGCCTACGAGCAGTACTTC.

The chain couples TRBV6-5 to TRBJ2-1; D is uncertain. Looked up from germline, CDR1 is MNHEY and CDR2 is SVGAGI. V shed 11 bases and J shed 8 bases, with 13 bases lying between them. This CDR3 is built from 11 residues. The CDR3 sequence: CAARRGDEQFF. CDR3 nucleotide sequence: TGTGCCGCCCGACGTGGGGATGAGCAGTTCTTC.

The chain carries TRBV4-3 and TRBJ1-2; D is undetermined. The CDR3 contains 14 residues. From germline, CDR1 is LGHNA and CDR2 YSLEER. V lost 3 bases, J lost 2 bases, and 10 bases lay in between. CDR3 in DNA: TGCGCCAGCAGCCACACTACGGAGAACTATGGCTACACCTTC. Its translation is CASSHTTENYGYTF.

The rearrangement uses TRBV18 and TRBJ1-1; no reliable D call. Per the germline V gene, CDR1 is KGHSH and CDR2 is LQKENI. Trimming removed 3 bases at V and 1 base at J, with 6 bases between. The CDR3 extends over 13 amino acids. The CDR3 sequence is CASSPKPNTEAFF. In DNA, the CDR3 is TGTGCCAGCTCACCCAAACCGAACACTGAAGCTTTCTTT.

The rearrangement links TRBV6-6 to TRBJ2-7; perhaps TRBD1 as D (5 bases). The CDR3 is made up of 16 amino acids. The germline V gene encodes CDR1 MNHNY and CDR2 SVGAGI (reference sequence). The V gene lost 0 bases and the J gene lost 2 bases, with 14 bases spanning the gap. CDR3 sequence reads: CASSYSTELMTYEQYF. CDR3 coding DNA: TGTGCCAGCAGTTACTCGACAGAGCTGATGACCTACGAGCAGTACTTC.

The chain couples TRBV15 to TRBJ2-7, with 7 bases lining up with TRBD2. The germline gives CDR1 LNHNV, CDR2 YYDKDF (reference sequence). Losses at the gene ends were 6 bases for V and 3 bases for J; bases not matched to a gene: 8. This CDR3 has 14 residues. DNA for the CDR3: TGTGCCACCAGTCCTTTTAGCGGGCACTACGAGCAGTACTTC. Amino acid sequence: CATSPFSGHYEQYF. Combining the CDR3 with reference TRBV15 and TRBJ2-7 gives the whole variable domain DAMVIQNPRYQVTQFGKPVTLSCSQTLNHNVMYWYQQKSSQAPKLLFHYYDKDFNNEADTPDNFQSRRPNTSFCFLDIRSPGLGDTAMYLCATSPFSGHYEQYFGPGTRLTVT.

This chain connects TRBV30 to TRBJ1-2; 9 nucleotides match TRBD1. Germline V gene lookup returns CDR1 GTSNPN and CDR2 SVGIG (reference sequence). The V and J ends lost 2 bases and 4 bases, in that order; junction bases with no gene match: 2. The CDR3 is made up of 13 amino acids. CDR3 coding DNA: TGTGCCTGGAGTCCGACAGGGGGCTATGGCTACACCTTC. It is translated as CAWSPTGGYGYTF.

V usage is TRBV10-3 and J usage is TRBJ2-1; TRBD1 might be the D (6 bases). Germline assignment: CDR1 ENHRY and CDR2 SYGVKD. Trimming took off 0 bases at V and 1 base at J, with 10 bases between the two ends. The CDR3 contains 16 residues. CDR3 in amino acids: CAISESTGGSYNEQFF. The CDR3 DNA follows: TGTGCCATCAGTGAGTCGACAGGCGGTTCCTACAATGAGCAGTTCTTC.

The chain joins TRBV5-5 to TRBJ1-3, with 7 bases that match TRBD1. CDR3 length: 15 amino acids. Germline V gene sequence: CDR1 SGHKS, CDR2 YYEKEE (reference sequence). V was pared by 4 bases and J by 4 bases, with 8 bases of the junction left unmatched. Written as DNA, the CDR3 is TGTGCCAGCAGCCAAACAGGGGTGAGAGGAAACACCATATATTTT. It is translated as CASSQTGVRGNTIYF. The full variable domain, rest sourced from reference TRBV5-5 and TRBJ1-3, is DAGVTQSPTHLIKTRGQQVTLRCSPISGHKSVSWYQQVLGQGPQFIFQYYEKEERGRGNFPDRFSARQFPNYSSELNVNALLLGDSALYLCASSQTGVRGNTIYFGEGSWLTVV.

This clone occurred once. The chain links TRBV15 to TRBJ1-2; TRBD1 aligns across 10 bases. Germline V lookup: CDR1 LNHNV, CDR2 YYDKDF (reference sequence). This CDR3 is built from 17 residues. J lost 0 bases, V lost 0 bases, and 4 bases had no gene match. CDR3 sequence reads: CATSRDRGTGANYGYTF. CDR3 DNA sequence: TGTGCCACCAGCAGAGATAGAGGGACAGGGGCTAACTATGGCTACACCTTC.

The chain links TRBV5-6 to TRBJ2-1, with 7 bases matching TRBD2. The length of the CDR3 is 15 residues. J was trimmed by 5 bases and V by 2 bases; bases with no gene match: 7. Looked up from germline, CDR1 is SGHDT and CDR2 is YYEEEE. CDR3 sequence reads: CASSLGGRIHNEQFF. The CDR3 DNA sequence: TGTGCCAGCAGCTTAGGCGGGAGAATCCACAATGAGCAGTTCTTC.

The V gene is TRBV7-9, the J gene TRBJ1-2; TRBD1 matches at 7 bases. Per germline, CDR1 SEHNR and CDR2 FQNEAQ (reference sequence). CDR3 size: 14 residues. V lost 5 bases and J lost 8; bases outside the gene matches: 11. CDR3 loop: CASSVDRETMGYTF. CDR3 nucleotides: TGTGCCAGCAGCGTTGACAGGGAAACTATGGGCTACACCTTC.

V and J are TRBV28 and TRBJ1-2, with 9 bases identical to TRBD1. Germline V gene data show CDR1 as MDHEN and CDR2 as SYDVKM. This CDR3 has 16 amino acids. The V segment lost 6 bases and the J segment 0 bases; nucleotides outside the gene matches: 8. CDR3 DNA sequence: TGTGCCAGCAGGACCGGACAGGGGAGGGCTAACTATGGCTACACCTTC. Translating gives CASRTGQGRANYGYTF.

The V gene is TRBV7-6, the J gene TRBJ1-5, with no clear D. Germline values: CDR1 SGHVS, CDR2 FNYEAQ. Between the trimmed V and J ends, which lost 1 base and 4 bases, there was a span of 11 bases. The CDR3 loop spans 15 amino acids. This CDR3 reads CASSLGGVGNQPQHF. Here the CDR3 DNA reads TGTGCCAGCAGCTTAGGAGGTGTCGGGAATCAGCCCCAGCATTTT.